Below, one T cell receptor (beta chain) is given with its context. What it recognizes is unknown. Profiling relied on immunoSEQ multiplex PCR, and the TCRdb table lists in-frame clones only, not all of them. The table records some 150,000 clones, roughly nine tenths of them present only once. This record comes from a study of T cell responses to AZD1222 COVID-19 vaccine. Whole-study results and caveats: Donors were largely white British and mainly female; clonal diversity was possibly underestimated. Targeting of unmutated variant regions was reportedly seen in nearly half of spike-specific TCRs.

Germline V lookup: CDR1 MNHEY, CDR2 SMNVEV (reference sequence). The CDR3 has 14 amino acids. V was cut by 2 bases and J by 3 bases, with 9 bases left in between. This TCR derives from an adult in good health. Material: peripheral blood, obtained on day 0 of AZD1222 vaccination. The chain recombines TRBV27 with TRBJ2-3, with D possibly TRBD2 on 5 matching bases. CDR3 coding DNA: TGTGCCAGCAGTTTACGGGATACGACAGATACGCAGTATTTT. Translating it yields CASSLRDTTDTQYF.